This entry lists 16 T cell receptor beta chains sequenced from one sample in a study of cytomegalovirus exposure and HLA in healthy donors. The primer mix had 60 Vbeta and 13 Jbeta primers. Profiled with immunoSEQ multiplex PCR; TCRdb holds only in-frame clones, not every one. The repertoire holds tens of thousands of clones, with roughly 81% as singletons. The sequencing sample was made of PBMCs. The receptors come from a woman under 30 in good health and CMV-seropositive.

The V and J genes are TRBV15 and TRBJ2-1; 13 nucleotides align to TRBD2. After removal of 7 bases from V and 9 bases from J, the junction contained 6 bases not matched to a gene. Germline-derived CDR1 and CDR2 are LNHNV and YYDKDF (reference sequence). The CDR3 covers 14 residues. CDR3 sequence reads: CATTTSGRAGEQFF. CDR3 in DNA: TGTGCCACCACCACTAGCGGGAGGGCGGGTGAGCAGTTCTTC.

The rearrangement uses TRBV6-6 and TRBJ2-2; TRBD2 is a possible D gene (5 bases). Germline CDR1 reads MNHNY; CDR2 reads SVGAGI (reference sequence). Between the trimmed V and J ends, which lost 10 bases and 3 bases, there was a span of 15 bases. The CDR3 spans 14 residues. The CDR3 region is CAIRSGLYTGELFF. The CDR3, as DNA: TGTGCCATCCGGTCCGGACTTTACACCGGGGAGCTGTTTTTT.

This chain uses TRBV6-6 with TRBJ2-5, with a weak D call TRBD1 (5 bases). The CDR3 has 14 amino acids. Trimming stripped 6 bases from V and 5 bases from J, with 16 bases between. Germline V gene lookup returns CDR1 MNHNY and CDR2 SVGAGI (reference sequence). The CDR3 loop reads CASSLDRGLETQYF. The CDR3 nucleotides are TGTGCCAGCAGCCTCGATAGGGGCTTGGAGACCCAGTACTTC.

V gene TRBV5-1 combines with J gene TRBJ2-2; a possible D gene is TRBD2 (7 bases). The CDR3 spans 17 residues. Germline CDR1 is SGHRS and CDR2 is YFSETQ. Trimming cost V 4 bases and J 2 bases, with 18 bases left between them. The CDR3 protein is CASSVGGLDRNTGELFF. The CDR3 region has the DNA TGCGCCAGCAGCGTGGGGGGGTTGGACAGAAACACCGGGGAGCTGTTTTTT.

This chain connects TRBV27 to TRBJ2-6; D might be TRBD2 (7 bases). The CDR3 covers 17 residues. V was shortened by 5 bases and J by 2 bases, with 16 bases between the two germline ends. Germline loops: CDR1 MNHEY, CDR2 SMNVEV (reference sequence). The CDR3 spells CASSGRGVLPGANVLTF. The CDR3 nucleotides read TGTGCCAGCAGTGGGAGGGGGGTGCTTCCTGGGGCCAACGTCCTGACTTTC. The full variable domain, its missing parts supplied by reference TRBV27 and TRBJ2-6, is EAQVTQNPRYLITVTGKKLTVTCSQNMNHEYMSWYRQDPGLGLRQIYYSMNVEVTDKGDVPEGYKVSRKEKRNFPLILESPSPNQTSLYFCASSGRGVLPGANVLTFGAGSRLTVL.

This clone has just a few counts. This sequence joins TRBV5-6 and TRBJ1-5; perhaps TRBD1 as D (6 bases). The germline gives CDR1 SGHDT, CDR2 YYEEEE. CDR3 size: 13 residues. The ends were cut back, 3 bases at V and 5 bases at J, with 9 bases in the middle. CDR3: CASSSDRDQPQHF. The DNA of the CDR3 is TGTGCCAGCAGCTCGGACAGAGATCAGCCCCAGCATTTT.

This clone came up once. The chain has TRBV28 and TRBJ2-7; D uncertain. The V end was cut by 6 bases, the J end by 3 bases, with 6 bases between. This CDR3 comprises 11 residues. Germline values: CDR1 MDHEN, CDR2 SYDVKM. CDR3 nucleotide sequence: TGTGCCAGCAGGTTACTCTACGAGCAGTACTTC. It encodes CASRLLYEQYF.

V usage is TRBV4-1 and J usage is TRBJ2-3; 11 positions match TRBD1. Germline values: CDR1 MGHRA, CDR2 YSYEKL. The CDR3 has 16 amino acids. V dropped 0 bases and J dropped 5; count of bases not matched to a gene: 4. The CDR3 DNA is TGCGCCAGCAGCCAAGATATAGGGACAGGGGGAGATACGCAGTATTTT. It yields the protein CASSQDIGTGGDTQYF.

This sequence joins TRBV6-5 and TRBJ1-1; D is unclear. The CDR3 has 13 amino acids. V lost 6 bases, J lost 4 bases, and 12 bases lay in between. Looked up from germline, CDR1 is MNHEY and CDR2 is SVGAGI. The CDR3 DNA reads as TGTGCCAGCAGCACCCGTTGGAGCACTGAAGCTTTCTTT. It codes for CASSTRWSTEAFF.

The CDR3 DNA follows: TGTGCCAGTAGTATAGCCCAGGGACTTCGAGATAAACAGTTCTTC. Translated: CASSIAQGLRDKQFF. V is TRBV19 and J is TRBJ2-1, with a weak D call TRBD2 (6 bases). V lost 1 base and J lost 13, with 20 bases in between. This CDR3 is built from 15 residues. Germline values: CDR1 LNHDA, CDR2 SQIVND (reference sequence).

In its sample, this clone was seen a few times. The rearrangement uses TRBV5-6 and TRBJ1-1, with D tentatively TRBD1 (5 bases). The CDR3 extends over 12 amino acids. The germline V gene encodes CDR1 SGHDT and CDR2 YYEEEE. The V gene lost 4 bases and the J gene lost 6 bases, with 10 bases spanning the gap. The CDR3 loop is CASSRQHSEAFF. Here the CDR3 DNA reads TGTGCCAGCAGCCGACAGCATTCTGAAGCTTTCTTT.

V and J are TRBV5-4 and TRBJ1-6; D is unresolved. Germline V lookup: CDR1 SGHNT, CDR2 YYREEE (reference sequence). This CDR3 is 16 amino acids long. Trimming removed 0 bases at V and 0 bases at J, with 7 bases between. CDR3 sequence: CASSLGGLSYNSPLHF. CDR3 sequence (DNA): TGTGCCAGCAGCTTGGGCGGACTCTCCTATAATTCACCCCTCCACTTT.

V usage is TRBV10-3 and J usage is TRBJ2-7, with 9 positions matching TRBD2. Trimming at V came to 3 bases and at J to 3 bases, leaving 6 bases not matched to a gene. The CDR3 sequence is 15 residues long. From germline, CDR1 is ENHRY and CDR2 SYGVKD. For the CDR3, the DNA is TGTGCCATCAGTGAAAAAGCGGGAGGACGCTACGAGCAGTACTTC. It specifies CAISEKAGGRYEQYF.

The rearrangement links TRBV5-1 to TRBJ1-4; D gene uncertain. CDR3 length: 15 residues. Germline values: CDR1 SGHRS, CDR2 YFSETQ. The V and J ends lost 2 bases and 8 bases respectively, with 16 bases between them. CDR3 residues: CASSFTPSVNEKLFF. The CDR3 bases are TGCGCCAGCAGCTTTACCCCCAGTGTGAACGAAAAACTGTTTTTT.

This chain connects TRBV4-1 to TRBJ1-2, with 7 positions matching TRBD1. The germline V gene encodes CDR1 MGHRA and CDR2 YSYEKL. V lost 2 bases and J lost 4; bases outside the gene matches: 13. This CDR3 is 17 amino acids long. The chain's CDR3 is CASSQRGTGTAPYGYTF. CDR3 nucleotide sequence: TGCGCCAGCAGCCAAAGAGGTACCGGGACAGCCCCCTATGGCTACACCTTC.

This chain connects TRBV2 to TRBJ1-1; D may be TRBD1 (5 bases). Per the germline V gene, CDR1 is SNHLY and CDR2 is FYNNEI. CDR3 size: 13 residues. The V end was cut by 7 bases, the J end by 7 bases, with 16 bases between. CDR3 sequence: CASTTAEQVEAFF. The CDR3 bases are TGTGCCAGCACCACGGCGGAACAGGTTGAAGCTTTCTTT.